This T cell receptor beta chain originates from a study of CD8 T cells in Susac syndrome. The CDR3 loop spans 18 amino acids. V gave up 4 bases and J gave up 2 bases; unmatched junction bases: 12. Germline V CDR1 and CDR2: SGDLS, YYNGEE. Random hexamers served to reverse transcribe roughly 0.45 to 1 ug RNA. An immunoSEQ multiplex PCR generated amplified TCR beta CDR3 products spanning 54 Vbeta and 13 Jbeta. TCRdb re-derived calls from the immunoSEQ multiplex PCR reads in MiXCR, one entry per CDR3 protein. The sample lists 200,000 to 250,000 distinct CDR3 sequences; over 90% were seen once. This TCR derives from a human donor with Susac syndrome. The gene calls are TRBV9 and TRBJ1-6; 7 bases are a match to TRBD1. Specimen: CD4+ T cells from PBMCs. This CDR3 is CASSQAPGRGAYNSPLHF. In DNA, the CDR3 is TGTGCCAGCAGCCAAGCCCCAGGCAGGGGGGCCTATAATTCACCCCTCCACTTT. The full variable domain, completed using reference TRBV9 and TRBJ1-6, is DSGVTQTPKHLITATGQRVTLRCSPRSGDLSVYWYQQSLDQGLQFLIQYYNGEERAKGNILERFSAQQFPDLHSELNLSSLELGDSALYFCASSQAPGRGAYNSPLHFGNGTRLTVT.